The 32 T cell receptor beta chains given below trace back to one sample, sequenced in a study of blood T cells in healthy people across ages. The second PCR ran about 6 to 12 cycles with a sample-barcoded 5' primer and J-beta primers. TCRdb processed the 5' RACE reads anew with MiXCR; each CDR3 protein has one entry. The sample includes 1.5 million to 2 million distinct CDR3 sequences, 28% of them seen just once. Sequenced input: blood. These TCRs come from a woman younger than 45 in good health.

There are many counts of this clonotype. This sequence joins TRBV5-1 and TRBJ1-2; unclear D gene. The CDR3 sequence is 15 residues long. V was shortened by 7 bases and J by 2 bases, with 18 bases between the two germline ends. Germline V lookup: CDR1 SGHRS, CDR2 YFSETQ. CDR3: CASLPQPGRNYGYTF. The CDR3 DNA follows: TGCGCCAGCCTCCCCCAACCTGGGCGGAACTATGGCTACACCTTC.

This rearrangement joins TRBV5-1 to TRBJ2-1; weak D call: TRBD2 (5 bases). Per the germline V gene, CDR1 is SGHRS and CDR2 is YFSETQ. The ends were cut back, 4 bases at V and 7 bases at J, with 15 bases in the middle. This CDR3 has 14 amino acids. CDR3 bases: TGCGCCAGCAGCCCCGGGGAGCCTAGGAATGAGCAGTTCTTC. Translated, it gives CASSPGEPRNEQFF.

This chain connects TRBV7-2 to TRBJ2-3; tentative D call: TRBD2 (5 bases). The germline V gene encodes CDR1 SGHTA and CDR2 FQGNSA. Trimming removed 0 bases from V and 0 bases from J, with 16 bases in between. The CDR3 is 18 residues long. Here the CDR3 reads CASSLAIQRGLSTDTQYF. The CDR3 nucleotides are TGTGCCAGCAGCTTAGCGATTCAGCGCGGACTTAGCACAGATACGCAGTATTTT.

This clonotype turned up a few times. The rearrangement links TRBV9 to TRBJ2-7, with TRBD1 matching over 8 bases. The CDR3 is 14 residues long. Germline V CDR1 and CDR2: SGDLS, YYNGEE. V lost 3 bases, J lost 6 bases, and 8 bases stayed unmatched. CDR3 sequence: CASSASGQGGEQYF. CDR3 bases: TGTGCCAGCAGCGCCTCCGGACAGGGCGGCGAGCAGTACTTC.

The chain carries TRBV7-2 and TRBJ2-3; D is possibly TRBD1 or TRBD2 (5 bases each). The CDR3 loop spans 15 amino acids. Germline V gene data show CDR1 as SGHTA and CDR2 as FQGNSA. Trimming took off 5 bases at V and 0 bases at J, with 12 bases between the two ends. DNA of the CDR3: TGTGCCAGCAGCCCCCGGGACCTAAGCACAGATACGCAGTATTTT. Translating it yields CASSPRDLSTDTQYF.

This clonotype was seen only a few times. This chain uses TRBV24-1 with TRBJ2-1; possibly TRBD1 for D (6 bases). The V gene lost 3 bases and the J gene lost 7 bases, with 9 bases spanning the gap. Germline V lookup: CDR1 KGHDR, CDR2 SFDVKD. The CDR3 runs 13 residues. The chain's CDR3 is CATSDGGRNEQFF. Written as DNA, the CDR3 is TGTGCCACCAGTGATGGGGGCAGGAATGAGCAGTTCTTC.

This clonotype was seen a handful of times. V gene TRBV6-1 combines with J gene TRBJ2-1; perhaps TRBD2 as D (5 bases). This CDR3 contains 13 residues. Germline assignment: CDR1 MNHNS and CDR2 SASEGT. Trimming cost V 1 base and J 9 bases, with 10 bases left between them. The CDR3 is CASSEVVRAEQFF. The DNA of the CDR3 is TGTGCCAGCAGTGAAGTTGTGCGGGCTGAGCAGTTCTTC.

The chain couples TRBV10-3 to TRBJ2-7; TRBD1 agrees at 10 bases. Germline values: CDR1 ENHRY, CDR2 SYGVKD. The trim removed 3 bases at V and 5 bases at J, leaving 10 bases unmatched. The CDR3 consists of 16 residues. Here the CDR3 DNA reads TGTGCCATCAGTGACCGGGGGGACAGGGGAAGTGACGAGCAGTACTTC. It yields the protein CAISDRGDRGSDEQYF.

This rearrangement joins TRBV5-1 to TRBJ2-2; TRBD1 matches at 7 bases. The CDR3 is made up of 14 amino acids. J lost 8 bases, V lost 4 bases, and 8 bases had no gene match. Germline CDR1 and CDR2: SGHRS and YFSETQ. CDR3 in DNA: TGCGCCAGCAGCATGGGACAGCCCTTAGGGGAGCTGTTTTTT. Translation: CASSMGQPLGELFF. Variable domain in full (rest from reference TRBV5-1 and TRBJ2-2): KAGVTQTPRYLIKTRGQQVTLSCSPISGHRSVSWYQQTPGQGLQFLFEYFSETQRNKGNFPGRFSGRQFSNSRSEMNVSTLELGDSALYLCASSMGQPLGELFFGEGSRLTVL.

This clonotype was picked up many times. V gene TRBV29-1 combines with J gene TRBJ2-5, with a weak D call TRBD1 (6 bases). In germline, CDR1 is SQVTM, CDR2 ANQGSEA. The V end was cut by 5 bases, the J end by 3 bases, with 13 bases between. The CDR3 consists of 13 residues. The CDR3 DNA is TGCAGCGTTTATCCAGGGGCAGAAGAGACCCAGTACTTC. As protein: CSVYPGAEETQYF.

The rearrangement uses TRBV5-1 and TRBJ1-6, with D possibly TRBD1 on 5 matching bases. Trimming took 0 bases from V and 7 from J, leaving 17 bases between them. Per the germline V gene, CDR1 is SGHRS and CDR2 is YFSETQ. The CDR3 is made up of 17 amino acids. The CDR3 nucleotides are TGCGCCAGCAGCTTGGTGCAGGGTAAGGGTGGAAATTCACCCCTCCACTTT. This translates into CASSLVQGKGGNSPLHF.

This clonotype has a count of ten or more. The chain links TRBV12-3 or TRBV12-4 to TRBJ1-5; 7 bases map to TRBD1. The V and J ends lost 1 base and 4 bases, in that order; junction bases with no gene match: 4. The CDR3 loop spans 15 amino acids. CDR3 bases: TGTGCCAGCAGTTTAGGAACAGGGGTAAATCAGCCCCAGCATTTT. Translated: CASSLGTGVNQPQHF.

This clonotype was counted many times. The chain uses TRBV7-9 and TRBJ1-2, with D tentatively TRBD1 (5 bases). Germline CDR1 SEHNR, CDR2 FQNEAQ (reference sequence). Trimming cost V 4 bases and J 3 bases, with 12 bases left between them. CDR3 length equals 14 residues. In DNA, the CDR3 is TGTGCCAGCAGCTACCGAGACAGAGACTATGGCTACACCTTC. This gives the protein CASSYRDRDYGYTF.

In its sample, this clonotype was seen many times. This sequence joins TRBV5-6 and TRBJ2-5; TRBD1 aligns across 10 bases. This CDR3 contains 16 residues. J lost 5 bases, V lost 3 bases, and 10 bases had no gene match. Germline CDR1 reads SGHDT; CDR2 reads YYEEEE. CDR3 sequence: CASSSGDRGYEETQYF. DNA of the CDR3: TGTGCCAGCAGCTCGGGGGACAGGGGTTACGAGGAGACCCAGTACTTC.

A few counts support this clonotype. V usage is TRBV6-1 and J usage is TRBJ1-5, with 7 bases matching TRBD1. The CDR3 totals 18 residues. The J segment lost 1 base and the V segment lost 0 bases, leaving 9 bases of the junction unmatched. Germline V gene lookup returns CDR1 MNHNS and CDR2 SASEGT. The CDR3 bases are TGTGCCAGCAGTGAAGCGAGGGGGCAGGTCGGGAGCAATCAGCCCCAGCATTTT. Protein product: CASSEARGQVGSNQPQHF.

This clonotype was seen a few times. This chain links TRBV12-3 or TRBV12-4 with TRBJ2-1, with 7 bases identical to TRBD2. Trimming took 5 bases from V and 12 from J; bases not matched to a gene: 16. CDR3 length: 15 amino acids. The CDR3 sequence is CASSKGLVSSAGQFF. CDR3 sequence (DNA): TGTGCCAGCAGTAAAGGACTAGTGTCCTCCGCTGGGCAGTTCTTC.

The rearrangement uses TRBV5-1 and TRBJ2-3; 11 positions match TRBD1. The germline V gene has CDR1 SGHRS and CDR2 YFSETQ. V lost 0 bases to trimming and J lost 5 bases; unmatched junction nucleotides: 2. There are 15 residues in the CDR3. The CDR3 protein is CASSLGTGGVDTQYF. For the CDR3, the DNA is TGCGCCAGCAGCTTGGGGACAGGGGGCGTAGATACGCAGTATTTT.

This chain uses TRBV7-2 with TRBJ1-1; no definite D call. CDR1 is SGHTA, CDR2 FQGNSA, per germline. The CDR3 runs 15 residues. Deletions cut 4 bases from V and 0 bases from J, with 12 bases between. The chain's CDR3 is CASSSLIRMNTEAFF. CDR3 DNA: TGTGCCAGCAGCTCGTTGATCCGAATGAACACTGAAGCTTTCTTT.

Many counts were recorded for this clonotype. This chain joins TRBV12-3 or TRBV12-4 and TRBJ2-7, with D possibly matching TRBD2 (6 bases). This CDR3 contains 12 residues. V lost 5 bases to trimming and J lost 4 bases, with 9 bases between them. The CDR3 coding sequence is TGTGCCAGCAGTCGACTAGAGTACGAGCAGTACTTC. This encodes CASSRLEYEQYF.

This clonotype was picked up a small number of times. The chain has TRBV29-1 and TRBJ2-3, with 8 bases lining up with TRBD2. Germline CDR1 is SQVTM and CDR2 is ANQGSEA. V shed 5 bases, J shed 3 bases, and the junction held 7 bases outside the gene matches. The CDR3 loop spans 14 amino acids. In DNA form, the CDR3 reads TGCAGCGTTCTCCGGGGACTAGAAACAGATACGCAGTATTTT. Encoded protein: CSVLRGLETDTQYF.

The rearrangement links TRBV7-2 to TRBJ2-7; the D gene is possibly TRBD2 (7 bases). This CDR3 is built from 14 residues. Germline V gene lookup returns CDR1 SGHTA and CDR2 FQGNSA. Trimming took off 2 bases at V and 4 bases at J, with 12 bases between the two ends. As DNA, the CDR3 is TGTGCCAGCAGCTTACAGGGGAGGGGTTACGAGCAGTACTTC. It yields the protein CASSLQGRGYEQYF.

This sequence joins TRBV6-6 and TRBJ1-2, with D perhaps matching TRBD1 (5 bases). The CDR3 has 12 residues. The germline V and J ends were trimmed by 2 bases and 12 bases, with 13 bases remaining between them. The germline V gene encodes CDR1 MNHNY and CDR2 SVGAGI (reference sequence). CDR3 in amino acids: CASSYETEDHTF. The CDR3 DNA reads TGTGCCAGCAGTTACGAGACAGAGGACCACACCTTC.

This clonotype showed up just a few times. The chain links TRBV7-9 to TRBJ2-1, with 9 bases matching TRBD1. The CDR3 contains 16 residues. Germline V gene lookup returns CDR1 SEHNR and CDR2 FQNEAQ (reference sequence). Trimming cost V 5 bases and J 4 bases; bases outside gene matches: 9. The CDR3 reads CASSRPGTGKYNEQFF. The CDR3, as DNA: TGTGCCAGCAGCAGACCCGGGACAGGGAAGTACAATGAGCAGTTCTTC. Variable domain in full (rest from reference TRBV7-9 and TRBJ2-1): DTGVSQNPRHKITKRGQNVTFRCDPISEHNRLYWYRQTLGQGPEFLTYFQNEAQLEKSRLLSDRFSAERPKGSFSTLEIQRTEQGDSAMYLCASSRPGTGKYNEQFFGPGTRLTVL.

This clonotype was picked up one time. The V and J genes are TRBV11-2 and TRBJ2-1; TRBD2 matches 9 bases. CDR3 size: 15 residues. The V segment lost 1 base and the J segment 10 bases; nucleotides outside the gene matches: 8. Germline V gene sequence: CDR1 SGHAT, CDR2 FQNNGV. The CDR3 is CASSLVSSGMYEQFF. The CDR3 region has the DNA TGTGCCAGCAGCTTAGTTTCTAGCGGGATGTACGAGCAGTTCTTC.

The genes are TRBV28 and TRBJ1-1; D remains unclear. Trimming took off 9 bases at V and 4 bases at J, with 18 bases between the two ends. There are 14 residues in the CDR3. The V gene's germline CDR1 is MDHEN and CDR2 SYDVKM. The CDR3 region has the DNA TGTGCCAGTGACTCCATCTTTGGTGGCACTGAAGCTTTCTTT. Protein product: CASDSIFGGTEAFF.

The chain couples TRBV7-9 to TRBJ2-3; 8 bases fit TRBD2. CDR1 is SEHNR, CDR2 FQNEAQ, per germline (reference sequence). The CDR3 is made up of 16 amino acids. J was trimmed by 2 bases and V by 5 bases; bases with no gene match: 9. Here the CDR3 DNA reads TGTGCCAGCAGCATCCCCCAGCGGGGGAACACAGATACGCAGTATTTT. This translates into CASSIPQRGNTDTQYF.

This clonotype came up a few times. The rearrangement links TRBV7-2 to TRBJ2-1, with D tentatively TRBD2 (5 bases). V lost 0 bases and J lost 7, with 16 bases in between. Germline V lookup: CDR1 SGHTA, CDR2 FQGNSA. The CDR3 contains 16 residues. This chain's CDR3 is CASSLALNVPGNEQFF. CDR3 nucleotide sequence: TGTGCCAGCAGCTTAGCGCTAAATGTGCCGGGGAATGAGCAGTTCTTC.

This clonotype has a count of ten or more. The chain recombines TRBV28 with TRBJ2-5, with D perhaps matching TRBD2 (6 bases). The CDR3 is 13 amino acids. In germline, CDR1 is MDHEN, CDR2 SYDVKM. Trimming cost V 6 bases and J 4 bases, with 12 bases left between them. The CDR3 is CASSRRRAETQYF. In DNA, the CDR3 is TGTGCCAGCAGCCGACGGAGGGCAGAGACCCAGTACTTC.

CDR3 DNA sequence: TGTGCCAGCAGCTTAAACAGGGGGCACGACACCGGGGAGCTGTTTTTT. Its protein is CASSLNRGHDTGELFF. The chain employs TRBV7-3 and TRBJ2-2; 9 bases are a match to TRBD1. The CDR3 spans 16 residues. Germline-derived CDR1 and CDR2 are SGHTA and FQGTGA. V shed 1 base, J shed 3 bases, and the junction held 3 bases outside the gene matches.

This chain links TRBV3-1 with TRBJ1-1, with D unresolved. The V end lost 0 bases, the J end lost 0 bases, and 5 bases lay between the germline ends. CDR1 is LGHDT and CDR2 is YNNKEL in the germline V gene (reference sequence). This CDR3 is 14 amino acids long. This CDR3 reads CASSQDVVNTEAFF. The CDR3 DNA reads TGTGCCAGCAGCCAAGATGTAGTGAACACTGAAGCTTTCTTT. Drawing the rest from reference TRBV3-1 and TRBJ1-1, the complete variable domain is DTAVSQTPKYLVTQMGNDKSIKCEQNLGHDTMYWYKQDSKKFLKIMFSYNNKELIINETVPNRFSPKSPDKAHLNLHINSLELGDSAVYFCASSQDVVNTEAFFGQGTRLTVV.

J is TRBJ1-2 and V is TRBV2; the D is unclear. This CDR3 spans 18 amino acids. Trimming removed 2 bases at V and 3 bases at J, with 22 bases between. CDR1 is SNHLY and CDR2 is FYNNEI in the germline V gene. The CDR3 here is CASSEPGRSPPPHYGYTF. As DNA, the CDR3 is TGTGCCAGCAGTGAACCCGGGAGGAGCCCACCTCCTCACTATGGCTACACCTTC.

V is TRBV2 and J is TRBJ1-2; 12 positions agree with TRBD1. From germline, CDR1 is SNHLY and CDR2 FYNNEI. After removal of 7 bases from V and 7 bases from J, the junction contained 10 bases not matched to a gene. The CDR3 sequence is 15 residues long. The CDR3 DNA reads TGTGCCAGCAAACCGGGACAGGGGGCAACGGGTGGCTACACCTTC. It is translated as CASKPGQGATGGYTF.